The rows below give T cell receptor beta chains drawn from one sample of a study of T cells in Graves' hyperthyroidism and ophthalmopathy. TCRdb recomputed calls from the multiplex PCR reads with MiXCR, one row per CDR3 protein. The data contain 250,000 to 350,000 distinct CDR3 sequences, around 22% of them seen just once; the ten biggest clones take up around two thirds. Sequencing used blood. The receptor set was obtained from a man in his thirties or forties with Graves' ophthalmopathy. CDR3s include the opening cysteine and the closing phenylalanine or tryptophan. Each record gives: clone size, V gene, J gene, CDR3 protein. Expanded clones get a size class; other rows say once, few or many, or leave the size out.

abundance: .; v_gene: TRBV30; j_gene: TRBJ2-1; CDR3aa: CAWSVFWGAGPAGNEQFF
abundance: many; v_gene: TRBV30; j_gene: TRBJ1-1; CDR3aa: CASAATNTEAFF
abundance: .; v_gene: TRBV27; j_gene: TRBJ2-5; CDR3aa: CASSSGLAGERETQYF
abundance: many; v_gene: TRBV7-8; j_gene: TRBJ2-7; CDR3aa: CASSLGFSYEQYF
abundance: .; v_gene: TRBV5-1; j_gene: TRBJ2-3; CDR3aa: CASRVQTYTDTQYF
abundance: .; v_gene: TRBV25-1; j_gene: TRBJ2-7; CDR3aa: CASSENRGWDEQYF
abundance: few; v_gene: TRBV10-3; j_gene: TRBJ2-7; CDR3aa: CAISEPGTGTYEQYF
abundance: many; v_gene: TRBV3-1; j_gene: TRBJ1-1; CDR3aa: CASSLTGGRRNTEAFF
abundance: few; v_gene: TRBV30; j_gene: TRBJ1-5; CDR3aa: CAWRATGGGNQPQHF
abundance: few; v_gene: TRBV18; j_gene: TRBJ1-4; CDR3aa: CASSLPGQLTTNEKLFF
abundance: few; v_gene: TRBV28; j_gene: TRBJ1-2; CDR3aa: CASSLSAGAGYGYTF
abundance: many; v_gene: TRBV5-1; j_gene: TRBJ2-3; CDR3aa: CASSLTTSGADTQYF
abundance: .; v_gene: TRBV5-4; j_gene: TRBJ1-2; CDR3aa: CASSPRGRGGGYTF
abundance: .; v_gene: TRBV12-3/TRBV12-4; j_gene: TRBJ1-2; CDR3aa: CASREAGQYYGYTF
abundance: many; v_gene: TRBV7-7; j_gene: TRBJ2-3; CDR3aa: CASSSGEENTQYF
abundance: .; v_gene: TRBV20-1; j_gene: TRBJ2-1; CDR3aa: CSARAGLAVSNEQFF
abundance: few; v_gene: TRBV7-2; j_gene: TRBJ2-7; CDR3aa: CASSLVAGTRLTYEQYF
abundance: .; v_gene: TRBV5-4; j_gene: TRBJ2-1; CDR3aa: CASSEGRGRGSYNEQFF
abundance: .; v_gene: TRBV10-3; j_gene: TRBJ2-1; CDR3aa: CAIMSVGEQFF
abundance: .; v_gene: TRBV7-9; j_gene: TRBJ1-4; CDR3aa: CASSLQSFEKLFF
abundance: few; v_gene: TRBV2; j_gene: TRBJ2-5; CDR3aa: CASGTYQETQYF
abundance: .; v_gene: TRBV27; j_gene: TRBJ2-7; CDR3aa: CASSPSNGRWVGEQYF
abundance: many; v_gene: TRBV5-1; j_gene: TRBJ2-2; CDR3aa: CASRQPNTGELFF
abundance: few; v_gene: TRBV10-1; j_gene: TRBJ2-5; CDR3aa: CASSESWEGRQETQYF
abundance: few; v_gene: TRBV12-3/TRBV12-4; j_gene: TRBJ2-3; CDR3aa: CASSLSASTQYF
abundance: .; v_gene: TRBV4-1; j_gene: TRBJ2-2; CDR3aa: CASSQPKNPEDTGELFF
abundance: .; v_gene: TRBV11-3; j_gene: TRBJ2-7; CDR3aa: CASSPLGHRDYEQYF
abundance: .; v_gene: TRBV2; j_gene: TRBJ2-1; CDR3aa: CASRLINYNEQFF
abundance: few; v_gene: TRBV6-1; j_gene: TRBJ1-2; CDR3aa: CASSETLRVAGYTF
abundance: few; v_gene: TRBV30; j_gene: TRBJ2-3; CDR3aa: CAWSKGQGTDTQYF
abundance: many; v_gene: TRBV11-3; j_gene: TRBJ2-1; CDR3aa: CASSLGSRPPNNEQFF
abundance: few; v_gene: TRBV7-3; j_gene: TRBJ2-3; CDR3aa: CASSLSQADTQYF
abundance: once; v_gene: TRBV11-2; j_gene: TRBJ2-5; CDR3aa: CASSLVGQTQYF
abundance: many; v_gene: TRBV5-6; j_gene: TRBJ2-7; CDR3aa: CASSSGPNSYEQYF
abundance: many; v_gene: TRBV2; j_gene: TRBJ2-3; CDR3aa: CASTKEAGEAQYF
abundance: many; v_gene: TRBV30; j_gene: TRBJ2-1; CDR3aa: CAWSRRVAGDYNEQFF
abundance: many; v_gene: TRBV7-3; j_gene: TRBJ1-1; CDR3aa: CASSLETTTEAFF
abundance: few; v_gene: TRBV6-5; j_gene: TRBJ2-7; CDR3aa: CASSYSQGRGGEQYF
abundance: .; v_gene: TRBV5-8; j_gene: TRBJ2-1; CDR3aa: CASSFISTSGTGYSEQFF
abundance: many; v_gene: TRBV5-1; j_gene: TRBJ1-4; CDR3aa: CASSPSVRAYNEKLFF
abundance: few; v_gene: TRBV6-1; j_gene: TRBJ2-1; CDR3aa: CASTPPAGSYNEQFF
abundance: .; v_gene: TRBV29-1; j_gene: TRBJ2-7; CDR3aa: CSVDGGLLPYEQYF
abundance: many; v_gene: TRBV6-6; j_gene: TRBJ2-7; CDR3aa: CASSYRGRSTYEQYF
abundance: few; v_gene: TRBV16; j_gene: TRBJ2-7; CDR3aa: CASSPLGGYEQYF
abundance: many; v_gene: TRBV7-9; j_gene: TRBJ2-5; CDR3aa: CASSPTGATQETQYF
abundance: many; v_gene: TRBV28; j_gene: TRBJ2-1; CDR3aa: CASSNRGYDRTSGNRNEQFF
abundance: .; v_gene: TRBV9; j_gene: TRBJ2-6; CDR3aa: CASSFADTGANVLTF
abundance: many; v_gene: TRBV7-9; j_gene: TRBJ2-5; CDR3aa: CASSFATGVGETQYF
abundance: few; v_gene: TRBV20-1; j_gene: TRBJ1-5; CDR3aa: CSALYGTITFNQPQHF
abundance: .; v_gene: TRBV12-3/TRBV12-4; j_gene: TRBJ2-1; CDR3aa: CASSPEGQAFNEQFF
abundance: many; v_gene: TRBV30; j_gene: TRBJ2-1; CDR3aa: CAWGLRLAGYNEQFF
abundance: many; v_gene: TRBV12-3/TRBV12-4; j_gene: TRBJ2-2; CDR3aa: CASSPHSGRARGELFF
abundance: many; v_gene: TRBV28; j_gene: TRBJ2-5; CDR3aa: CASSSPVSRKETQYF
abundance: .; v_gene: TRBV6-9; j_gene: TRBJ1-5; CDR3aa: CASSPSGNQPQHF
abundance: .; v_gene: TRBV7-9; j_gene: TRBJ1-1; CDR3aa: CASSAGENTEAFF
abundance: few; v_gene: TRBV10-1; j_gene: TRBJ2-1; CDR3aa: CASSHFGPSGTGQFNEQFF
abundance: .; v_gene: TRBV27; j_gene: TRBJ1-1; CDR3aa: CASSLGAVPNTEAFF
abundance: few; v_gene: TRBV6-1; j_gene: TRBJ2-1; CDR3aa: CASREGLTNEQFF
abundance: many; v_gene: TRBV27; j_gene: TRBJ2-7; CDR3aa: CASSLSIPGPGNYEQYF